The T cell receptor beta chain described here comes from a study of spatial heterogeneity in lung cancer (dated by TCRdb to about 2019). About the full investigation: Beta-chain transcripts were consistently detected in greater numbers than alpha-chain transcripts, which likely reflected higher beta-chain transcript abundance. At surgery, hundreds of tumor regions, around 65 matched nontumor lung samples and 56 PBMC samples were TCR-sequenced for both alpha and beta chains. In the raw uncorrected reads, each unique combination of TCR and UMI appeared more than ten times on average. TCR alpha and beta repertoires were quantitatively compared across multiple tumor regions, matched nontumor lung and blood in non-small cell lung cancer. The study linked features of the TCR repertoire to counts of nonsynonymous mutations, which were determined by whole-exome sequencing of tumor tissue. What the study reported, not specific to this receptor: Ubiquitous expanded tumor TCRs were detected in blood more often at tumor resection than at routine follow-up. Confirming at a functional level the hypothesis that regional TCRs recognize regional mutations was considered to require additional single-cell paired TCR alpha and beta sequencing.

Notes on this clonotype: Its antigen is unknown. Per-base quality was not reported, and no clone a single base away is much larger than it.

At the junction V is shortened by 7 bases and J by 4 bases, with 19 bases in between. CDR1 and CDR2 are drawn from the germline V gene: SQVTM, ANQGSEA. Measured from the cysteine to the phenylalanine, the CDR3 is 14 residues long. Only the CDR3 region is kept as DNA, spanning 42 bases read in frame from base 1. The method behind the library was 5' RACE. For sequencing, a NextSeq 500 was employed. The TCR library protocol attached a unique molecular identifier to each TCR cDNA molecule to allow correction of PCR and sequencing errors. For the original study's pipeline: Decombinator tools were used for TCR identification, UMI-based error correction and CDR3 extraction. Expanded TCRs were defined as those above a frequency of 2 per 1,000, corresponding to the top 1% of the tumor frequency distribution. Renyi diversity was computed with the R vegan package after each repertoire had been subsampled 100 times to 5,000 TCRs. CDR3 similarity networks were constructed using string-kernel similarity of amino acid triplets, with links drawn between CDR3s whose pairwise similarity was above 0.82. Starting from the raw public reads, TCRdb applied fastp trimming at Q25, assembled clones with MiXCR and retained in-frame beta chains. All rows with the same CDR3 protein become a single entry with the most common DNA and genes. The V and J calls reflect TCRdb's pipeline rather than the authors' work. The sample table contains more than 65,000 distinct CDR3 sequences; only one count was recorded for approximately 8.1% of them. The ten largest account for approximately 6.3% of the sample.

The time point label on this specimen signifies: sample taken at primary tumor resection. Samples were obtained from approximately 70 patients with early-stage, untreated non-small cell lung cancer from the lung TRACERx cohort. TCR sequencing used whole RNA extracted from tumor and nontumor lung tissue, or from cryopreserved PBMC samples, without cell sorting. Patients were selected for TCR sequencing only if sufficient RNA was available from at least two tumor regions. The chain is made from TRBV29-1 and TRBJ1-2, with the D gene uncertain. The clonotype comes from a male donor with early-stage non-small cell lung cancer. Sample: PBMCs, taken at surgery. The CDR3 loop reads CSAGRPGPSYGYTF. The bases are TGCAGCGCAGGCCGACCAGGCCCGTCCTATGGCTACACCTTC.